This TCR beta chain is from a study of blood T cells in healthy people across ages. Study-wide points: Observed TCR beta diversity per million T cells went down as age went up. This fall followed a roughly linear course with age.

This clonotype was counted a few times. As yet, its antigen is unknown. Healthy Caucasian individuals from Russia aged roughly 6 to 90 served as donors. Every participating donor contributed approximately 9.5 milliliters of peripheral blood through a draw. The authors ran a second PCR of roughly 6 to 12 cycles using a sample-barcoded 5' primer and a J-beta primer mix. Each cDNA molecule received a tag from a template-switch adaptor that had 12 random nucleotides. TCRdb re-analysed the 5' RACE reads in MiXCR, keeping a single row per CDR3 protein. The repertoire holds about 680,000 distinct CDR3 sequences, with around 48% as singletons. V was shortened by 0 bases and J by 9 bases, with 16 bases between the two germline ends. The germline V gene encodes CDR1 SGDLS and CDR2 YYNGEE. This CDR3 comprises 15 residues.

This TCR was recovered from a woman aged 55 to 70 in good health. Sample: blood. This chain links TRBV9 with TRBJ2-4, with unresolved D. CDR3 protein: CASSVGPPSASIQYF. The CDR3 nucleotides are TGTGCCAGCAGCGTAGGGCCTCCTTCCGCTAGCATTCAGTACTTC. Full variable domain (remainder filled in from reference TRBV9 and TRBJ2-4): DSGVTQTPKHLITATGQRVTLRCSPRSGDLSVYWYQQSLDQGLQFLIQYYNGEERAKGNILERFSAQQFPDLHSELNLSSLELGDSALYFCASSVGPPSASIQYFGAGTRLSVL.